Sequencing of this T cell receptor beta chain was carried out in a study of stem cell transplantation in POMP-related autoinflammatory disease. The germline V and J ends were trimmed by 6 bases and 1 base, with 15 bases remaining between them. The CDR3 runs to 15 residues. Germline loops: CDR1 MDHEN, CDR2 SYDVKM. Profiling relied on immunoSEQ multiplex PCR, and the TCRdb table lists in-frame clones only, not all of them. The table shows some 70,000 clones, with approximately 90% occurring only once. Sequencing used CD4+ T cells from PBMCs, obtained after stem cell transplantation. The receptor was derived from a human patient with POMP-related autoinflammation and immune dysregulation (PRAID). Part of the T cells may come from the graft donor. This rearrangement joins TRBV28 to TRBJ1-2, with unresolved D. The DNA of the CDR3 is TGTGCCAGCAGGCCCCTATTGGGAGGTAACTATGGCTACACCTTC. Residues: CASRPLLGGNYGYTF.